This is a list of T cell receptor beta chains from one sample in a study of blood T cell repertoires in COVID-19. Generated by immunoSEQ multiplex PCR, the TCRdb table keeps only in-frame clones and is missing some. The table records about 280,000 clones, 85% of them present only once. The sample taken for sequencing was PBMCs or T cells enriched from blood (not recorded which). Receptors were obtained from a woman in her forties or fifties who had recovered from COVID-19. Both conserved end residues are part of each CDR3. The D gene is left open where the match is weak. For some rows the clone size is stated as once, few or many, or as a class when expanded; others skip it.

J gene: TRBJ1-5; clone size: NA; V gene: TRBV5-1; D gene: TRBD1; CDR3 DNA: TGCGCCAGCAGCTTGACAGGGGGGTATCAGCCCCAGCATTTT; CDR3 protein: CASSLTGGYQPQHF
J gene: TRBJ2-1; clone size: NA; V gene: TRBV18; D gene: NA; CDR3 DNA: TGTGCCAGCTCACCAATGCTAAATGAGCAGTTCTTC; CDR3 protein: CASSPMLNEQFF
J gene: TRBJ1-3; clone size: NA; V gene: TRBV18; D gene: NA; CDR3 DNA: TGTGCCAGCTCAAGCCCGGGACACACTGGAAACACCATATATTTT; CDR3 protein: CASSSPGHTGNTIYF
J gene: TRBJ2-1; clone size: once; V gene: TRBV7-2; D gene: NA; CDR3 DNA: TGTGCCAGCAGCCTATCCGGGTATGAGCAGTTCTTC; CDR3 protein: CASSLSGYEQFF
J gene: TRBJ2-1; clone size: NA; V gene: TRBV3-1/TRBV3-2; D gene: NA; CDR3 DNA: TGTGCCAGCAGCCAACACGGTGGTGAGCAGTTCTTC; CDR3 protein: CASSQHGGEQFF
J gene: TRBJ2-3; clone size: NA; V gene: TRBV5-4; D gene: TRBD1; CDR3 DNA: TGTGCCAGCAGCTTGTATAAGGGACAGGGGGCATACACAGATACGCAGTATTTT; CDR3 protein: CASSLYKGQGAYTDTQYF
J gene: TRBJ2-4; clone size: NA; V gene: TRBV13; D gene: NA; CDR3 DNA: TGTGCCAGCACCCGCAAGGGGCCCAAAAACATTCAGTACTTC; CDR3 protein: CASTRKGPKNIQYF
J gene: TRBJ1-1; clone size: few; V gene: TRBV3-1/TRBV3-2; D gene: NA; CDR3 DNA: TGTGCCAGCAGGGAGACGGCAGGGCGCGGGAACACTGAAGCTTTCTTT; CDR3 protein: CASRETAGRGNTEAFF
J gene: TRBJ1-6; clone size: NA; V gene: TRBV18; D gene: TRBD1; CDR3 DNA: TGTGCCAGCTCACCATCGGGACAGGGGAATTCACCCCTCCACTTT; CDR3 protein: CASSPSGQGNSPLHF
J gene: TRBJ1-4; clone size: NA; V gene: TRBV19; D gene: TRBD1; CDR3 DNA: TGTGCCAGTAGACCAAGGACAGGGACTACAACTAATGAAAAACTGTTTTTT; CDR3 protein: CASRPRTGTTTNEKLFF
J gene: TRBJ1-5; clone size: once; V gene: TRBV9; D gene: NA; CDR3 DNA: TGTGCCAGCAGCGTAGCAGGGAACCAGCCCCAGCATTTT; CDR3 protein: CASSVAGNQPQHF
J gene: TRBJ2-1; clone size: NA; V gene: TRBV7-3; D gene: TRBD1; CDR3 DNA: TGTGCCAGCAGTTTCGACAGGGACTCCTACAATGAGCAGTTCTTC; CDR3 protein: CASSFDRDSYNEQFF
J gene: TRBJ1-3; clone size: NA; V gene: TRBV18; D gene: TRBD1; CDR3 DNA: TGTGCCAGCTCAGCAGGGGGCTCTGGAAACACCATATATTTT; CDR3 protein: CASSAGGSGNTIYF
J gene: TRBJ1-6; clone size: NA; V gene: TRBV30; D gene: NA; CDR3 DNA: TGTGCCTGGTCCGGGGACAAACCCTATTCACCCCTCCACTTT; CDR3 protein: CAWSGDKPYSPLHF
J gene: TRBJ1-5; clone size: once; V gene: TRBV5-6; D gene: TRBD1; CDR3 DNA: TGTGCCAGCAGCTCACAGGGGATTGGGCCCCAGCATTTT; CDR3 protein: CASSSQGIGPQHF
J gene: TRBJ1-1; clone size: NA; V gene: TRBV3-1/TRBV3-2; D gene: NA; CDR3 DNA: TGTGCCAGCACCCCTACCGTACTGAACACTGAAGCTTTCTTT; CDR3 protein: CASTPTVLNTEAFF
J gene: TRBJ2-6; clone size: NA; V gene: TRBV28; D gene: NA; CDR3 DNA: TGTGCCAGCAGTTCCAGATCTGGGGCCAACGTCCTGACTTTC; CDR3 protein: CASSSRSGANVLTF
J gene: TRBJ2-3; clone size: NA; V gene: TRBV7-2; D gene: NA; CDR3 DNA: TGTGCCAGCAGGAAACTAGGGCCAGATACGCAGTATTTT; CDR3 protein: CASRKLGPDTQYF
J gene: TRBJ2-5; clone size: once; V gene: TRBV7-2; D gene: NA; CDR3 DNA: TGTGCCAGCAGCTTCACCTACCGGGAGACCCAGTACTTC; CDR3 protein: CASSFTYRETQYF
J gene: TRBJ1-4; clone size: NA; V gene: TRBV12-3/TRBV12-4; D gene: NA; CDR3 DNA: TGTGCCAGCAGTTTACAGGGAGGAGAAAAACTGTTTTTT; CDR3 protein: CASSLQGGEKLFF
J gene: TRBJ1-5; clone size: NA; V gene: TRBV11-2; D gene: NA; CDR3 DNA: TGTGCCAGCAGCCCGGCTCAGGGTGACAATCAGCCCCAGCATTTT; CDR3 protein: CASSPAQGDNQPQHF
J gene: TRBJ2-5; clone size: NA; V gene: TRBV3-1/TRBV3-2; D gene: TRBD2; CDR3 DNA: TGTGCCAGCAGCCAAGGCCTTGGACCCAGCGGGGGGTACCAAGAGACCCAGTACTTC; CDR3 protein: CASSQGLGPSGGYQETQYF
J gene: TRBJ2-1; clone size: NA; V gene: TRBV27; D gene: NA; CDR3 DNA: TGTGCCAGCAGTTTACTAGGATACAATGAGCAGTTCTTC; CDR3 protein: CASSLLGYNEQFF
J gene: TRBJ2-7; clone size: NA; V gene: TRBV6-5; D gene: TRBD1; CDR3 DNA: TGTGCCAGCAGACGGACAGGGACCTACGAGCAGTACTTC; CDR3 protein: CASRRTGTYEQYF
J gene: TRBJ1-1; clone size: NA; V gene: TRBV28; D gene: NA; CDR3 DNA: TGTGCCAGCAGTTTATACAGGGAGAACACTGAAGCTTTCTTT; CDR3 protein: CASSLYRENTEAFF
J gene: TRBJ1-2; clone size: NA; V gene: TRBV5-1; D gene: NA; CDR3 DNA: TGCGCCAGCAGCCAACCGGACCATCTTAGGGGCTATGGCTACACCTTC; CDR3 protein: CASSQPDHLRGYGYTF
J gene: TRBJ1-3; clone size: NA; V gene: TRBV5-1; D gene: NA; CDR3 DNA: TGCGCCAGCAGCTTGGCCGTTGGAAACACCATATATTTT; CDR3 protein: CASSLAVGNTIYF
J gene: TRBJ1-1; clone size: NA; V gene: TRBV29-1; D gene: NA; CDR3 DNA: TGCAGCGTTGAAGTTCGTCTGAACACTGAAGCTTTCTTT; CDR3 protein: CSVEVRLNTEAFF
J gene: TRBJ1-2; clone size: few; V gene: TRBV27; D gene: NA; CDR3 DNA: TGTGCCAGCAGTTTGTACTCCAGGGGCGGTAACTATGGCTACACCTTC; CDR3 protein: CASSLYSRGGNYGYTF
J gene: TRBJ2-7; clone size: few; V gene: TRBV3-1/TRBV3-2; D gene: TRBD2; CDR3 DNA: TGTGCCAGCAGCCGACTAGCGGGAGCCTACGAGCAGTACTTC; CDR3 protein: CASSRLAGAYEQYF
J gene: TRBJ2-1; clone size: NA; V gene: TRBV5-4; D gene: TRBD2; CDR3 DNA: TGTGCCAGCAGCTTAGGACTAGCGGGAGCGAATGAGCAGTTCTTC; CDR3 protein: CASSLGLAGANEQFF
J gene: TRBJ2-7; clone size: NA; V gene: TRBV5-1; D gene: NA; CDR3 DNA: TGCGCCAGCAGCCTACAGGAAAAAACCTACGAGCAGTACTTC; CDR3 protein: CASSLQEKTYEQYF
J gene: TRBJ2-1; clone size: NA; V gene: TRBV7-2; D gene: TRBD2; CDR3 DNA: TGTGCCAGCAGCCAGAGAGGACTAGCGGAGGGGGCGCAGTTCTTC; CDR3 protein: CASSQRGLAEGAQFF
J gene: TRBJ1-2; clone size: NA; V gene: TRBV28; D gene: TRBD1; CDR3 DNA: TGTGCCACCCGGGGCACAAGGACAGGGGAGAACTATGGCTACACCTTC; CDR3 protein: CATRGTRTGENYGYTF
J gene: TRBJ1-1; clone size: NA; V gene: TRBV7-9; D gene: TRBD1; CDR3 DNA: TGTGCCAGCAGAGGCCAGGGGGTCTACACTGAAGCTTTCTTT; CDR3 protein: CASRGQGVYTEAFF
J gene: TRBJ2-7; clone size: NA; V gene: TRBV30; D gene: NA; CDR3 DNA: TGTGCCTGGAGTCCCCTAAGTGACGAGCAGTACTTC; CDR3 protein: CAWSPLSDEQYF
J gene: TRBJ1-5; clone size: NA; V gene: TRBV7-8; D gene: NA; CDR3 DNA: TGTGCCAGCAGCTTAAGGGTGCAGGGTGGGAATCAGCCCCAGCATTTT; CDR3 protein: CASSLRVQGGNQPQHF
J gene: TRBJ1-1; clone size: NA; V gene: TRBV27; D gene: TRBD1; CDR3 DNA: TGTGCCAGCAGTTTATCGACAGGGATAGGTGAAGCTTTCTTT; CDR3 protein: CASSLSTGIGEAFF
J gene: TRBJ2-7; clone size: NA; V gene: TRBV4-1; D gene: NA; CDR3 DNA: TGCGCCAGCAGCCAGGCAAAAGGGACAAGAATCTACGAGCAGTACTTC; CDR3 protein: CASSQAKGTRIYEQYF
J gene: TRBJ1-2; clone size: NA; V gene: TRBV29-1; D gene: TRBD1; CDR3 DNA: TGCAGCGCCACAGGGGGCAATTGGGGCTACACCTTC; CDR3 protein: CSATGGNWGYTF
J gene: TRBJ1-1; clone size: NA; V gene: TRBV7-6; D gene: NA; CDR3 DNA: TGTGCCAGCAGCCTTAGTACGGGGAACACTGAAGCTTTCTTT; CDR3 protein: CASSLSTGNTEAFF
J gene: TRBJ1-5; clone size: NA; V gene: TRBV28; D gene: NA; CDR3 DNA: TGTGCCAGCAGTCATACGGTTGGCAATCAGCCCCAGCATTTT; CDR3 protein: CASSHTVGNQPQHF
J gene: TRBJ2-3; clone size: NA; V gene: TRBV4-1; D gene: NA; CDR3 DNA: TGCGCCAGCAGCCAAGATAGCCGCCCTGATACGCAGTATTTT; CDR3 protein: CASSQDSRPDTQYF
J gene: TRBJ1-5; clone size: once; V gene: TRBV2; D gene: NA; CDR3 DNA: TGTGCCAGCAGTGAGTATAGGGGATGGCAGCCCCAGCATTTT; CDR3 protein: CASSEYRGWQPQHF
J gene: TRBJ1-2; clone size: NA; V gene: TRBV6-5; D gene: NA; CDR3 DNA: TGTGCCAGCAGTTTGAGGGGGACTAACTATGGCTACACCTTC; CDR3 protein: CASSLRGTNYGYTF
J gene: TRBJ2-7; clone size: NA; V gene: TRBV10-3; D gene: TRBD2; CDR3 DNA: TGTGCCATCAGTGAGGGGGGGGCTAGCGGGAGACACGAGCAGTACTTC; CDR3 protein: CAISEGGASGRHEQYF
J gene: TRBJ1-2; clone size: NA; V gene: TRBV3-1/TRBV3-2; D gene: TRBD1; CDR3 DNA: TGTGCCAGCAGCCAAGAGGGCGGACAGGCTAACTATGGCTACACCTTC; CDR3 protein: CASSQEGGQANYGYTF
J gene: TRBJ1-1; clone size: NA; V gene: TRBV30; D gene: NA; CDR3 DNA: TGTGCCTGGAGCCTCTCGGTTGACACTGAAGCTTTCTTT; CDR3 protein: CAWSLSVDTEAFF
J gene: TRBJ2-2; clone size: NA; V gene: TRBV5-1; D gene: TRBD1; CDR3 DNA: TGCGCCAGCAGCCAAACCGGGACAGGGGACACCGGGGAGCTGTTTTTT; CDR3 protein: CASSQTGTGDTGELFF
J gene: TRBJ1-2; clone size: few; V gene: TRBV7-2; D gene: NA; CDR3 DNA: TGTGCCAGCAGCTTAAGACATTCCCTCTATGGCTACACCTTC; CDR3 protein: CASSLRHSLYGYTF
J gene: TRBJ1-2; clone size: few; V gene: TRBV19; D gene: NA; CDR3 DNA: TGTGCCACAGAGGCCTCCGCTAACTATGGCTACACCTTC; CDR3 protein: CATEASANYGYTF
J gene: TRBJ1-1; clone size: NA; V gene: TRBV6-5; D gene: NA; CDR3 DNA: TGTGCCAGCAGTTACGAAGGTGGGGCCACGTATAAAGCTTTCTTT; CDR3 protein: CASSYEGGATYKAFF
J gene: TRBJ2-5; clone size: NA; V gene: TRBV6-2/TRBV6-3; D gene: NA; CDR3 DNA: TGTGCCAGCAGTTCGAGCGGAGAGACCCAGTACTTC; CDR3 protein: CASSSSGETQYF
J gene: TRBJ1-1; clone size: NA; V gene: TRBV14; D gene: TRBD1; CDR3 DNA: TGTGCCAGCAGCCTTGGACAGGGGCGCTGGAACACTGAAGCTTTCTTT; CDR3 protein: CASSLGQGRWNTEAFF